The clone carrying this T cell receptor (beta chain) was counted once. V lost 2 bases to trimming and J lost 1 base, with 12 bases between them. The CDR3 is 15 residues long. Germline V gene lookup returns CDR1 SGDLS and CDR2 YYNGEE. This specimen comes from a study of cytomegalovirus exposure and HLA in healthy donors. Primers included in the PCR were 60 Vbeta and 13 Jbeta primers. Clones were sequenced by immunoSEQ multiplex PCR, and TCRdb holds only the in-frame ones, with some missing. This sample yields more than 90,000 clones, of which under 85% are seen a single time; roughly 2% belongs to the top ten.

The chain carries TRBV9 and TRBJ1-2; D is unresolved. This clonotype was sampled from a woman aged 40 to 50 in good health and CMV-seronegative. Sequencing was carried out using PBMCs. CDR3 region: CASSVNNEGNYGYTF. In DNA, the CDR3 is TGTGCCAGCAGCGTTAACAACGAGGGTAACTATGGCTACACCTTC. Supplemented by reference TRBV9 and TRBJ1-2, the full variable domain reads DSGVTQTPKHLITATGQRVTLRCSPRSGDLSVYWYQQSLDQGLQFLIQYYNGEERAKGNILERFSAQQFPDLHSELNLSSLELGDSALYFCASSVNNEGNYGYTFGSGTRLTVV.